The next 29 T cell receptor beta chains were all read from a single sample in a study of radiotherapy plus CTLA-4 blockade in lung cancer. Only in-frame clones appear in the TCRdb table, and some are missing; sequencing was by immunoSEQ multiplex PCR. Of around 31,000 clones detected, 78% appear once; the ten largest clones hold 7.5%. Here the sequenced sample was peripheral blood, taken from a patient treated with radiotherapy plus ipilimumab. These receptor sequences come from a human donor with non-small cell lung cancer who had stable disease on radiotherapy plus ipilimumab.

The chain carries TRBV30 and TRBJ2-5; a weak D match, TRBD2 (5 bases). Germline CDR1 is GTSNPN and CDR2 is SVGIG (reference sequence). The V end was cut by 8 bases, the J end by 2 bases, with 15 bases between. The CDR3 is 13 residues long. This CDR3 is CATSEGGQETQYF. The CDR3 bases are TGTGCCACTAGTGAAGGAGGACAAGAGACCCAGTACTTC.

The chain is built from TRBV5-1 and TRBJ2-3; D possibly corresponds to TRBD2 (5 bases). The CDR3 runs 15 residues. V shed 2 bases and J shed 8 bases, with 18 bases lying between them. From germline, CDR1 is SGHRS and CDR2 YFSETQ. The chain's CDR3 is CASSLVGGLQATQYF. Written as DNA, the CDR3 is TGCGCCAGCAGCTTAGTTGGCGGGCTCCAAGCTACGCAGTATTTT.

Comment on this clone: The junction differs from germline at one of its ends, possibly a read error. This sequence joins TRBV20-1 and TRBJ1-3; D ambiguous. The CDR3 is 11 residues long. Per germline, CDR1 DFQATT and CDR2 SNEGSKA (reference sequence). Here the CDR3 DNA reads TGTGGCAGGTTAGCGGGAAACACCATATATTTT. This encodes CGRLAGNTIYF.

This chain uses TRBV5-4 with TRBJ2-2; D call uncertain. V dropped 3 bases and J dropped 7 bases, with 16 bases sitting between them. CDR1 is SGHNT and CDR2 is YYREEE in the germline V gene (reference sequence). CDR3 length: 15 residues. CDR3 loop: CASSSRQAASGELFF. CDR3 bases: TGTGCCAGCAGCTCCCGGCAGGCCGCTAGCGGGGAGCTGTTTTTT.

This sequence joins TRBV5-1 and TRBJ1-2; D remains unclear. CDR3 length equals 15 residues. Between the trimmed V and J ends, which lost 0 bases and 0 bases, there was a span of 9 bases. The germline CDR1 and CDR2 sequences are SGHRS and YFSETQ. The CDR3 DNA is TGCGCCAGCAGCTTGGAAGGAACTCCTAACTATGGCTACACCTTC. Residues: CASSLEGTPNYGYTF. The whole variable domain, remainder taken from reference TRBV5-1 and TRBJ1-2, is KAGVTQTPRYLIKTRGQQVTLSCSPISGHRSVSWYQQTPGQGLQFLFEYFSETQRNKGNFPGRFSGRQFSNSRSEMNVSTLELGDSALYLCASSLEGTPNYGYTFGSGTRLTVV.

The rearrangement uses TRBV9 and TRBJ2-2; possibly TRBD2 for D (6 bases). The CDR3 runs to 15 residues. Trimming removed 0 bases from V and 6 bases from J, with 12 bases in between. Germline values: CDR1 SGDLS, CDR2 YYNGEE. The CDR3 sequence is CASSVVGGPSGELFF. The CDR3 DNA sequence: TGTGCCAGCAGCGTAGTGGGGGGACCGTCCGGGGAGCTGTTTTTT.

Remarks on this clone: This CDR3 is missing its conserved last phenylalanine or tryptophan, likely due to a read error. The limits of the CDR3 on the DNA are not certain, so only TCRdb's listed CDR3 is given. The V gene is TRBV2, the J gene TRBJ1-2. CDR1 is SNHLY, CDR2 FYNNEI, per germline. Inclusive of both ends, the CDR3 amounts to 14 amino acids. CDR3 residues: CASSEIPDGATNYA.

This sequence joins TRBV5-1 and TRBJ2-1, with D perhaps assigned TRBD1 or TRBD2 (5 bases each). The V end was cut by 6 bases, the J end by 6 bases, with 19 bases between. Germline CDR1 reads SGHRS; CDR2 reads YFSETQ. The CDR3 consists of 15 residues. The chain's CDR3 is CASNLGETVRNEQFF. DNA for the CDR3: TGCGCCAGCAACCTGGGGGAGACAGTGCGCAATGAGCAGTTCTTC.

The CDR3 DNA is TGCGCCAGCAGCTTGAGAGATTACGAGCAGTACGTC. Amino acid sequence: CASSLRDYEQYV. V and J are TRBV5-1 and TRBJ2-7; no firm D call. The CDR3 runs to 12 residues. Germline V gene data show CDR1 as SGHRS and CDR2 as YFSETQ. V gave up 1 base and J gave up 4 bases, with 6 bases separating them.

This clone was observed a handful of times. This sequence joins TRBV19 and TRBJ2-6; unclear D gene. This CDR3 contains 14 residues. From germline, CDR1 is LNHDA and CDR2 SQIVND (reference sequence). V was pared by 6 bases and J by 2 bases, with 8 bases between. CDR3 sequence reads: CASRPGPGANVLTF. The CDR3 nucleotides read TGTGCCAGTAGACCAGGACCTGGGGCCAACGTCCTGACTTTC.

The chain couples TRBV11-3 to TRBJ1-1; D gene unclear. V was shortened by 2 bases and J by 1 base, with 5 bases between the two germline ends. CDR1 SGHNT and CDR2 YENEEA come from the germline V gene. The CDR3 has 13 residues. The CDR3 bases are TGTGCCAGCAGCTTAAAGGCGAACACTGAAGCTTTCTTT. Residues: CASSLKANTEAFF.

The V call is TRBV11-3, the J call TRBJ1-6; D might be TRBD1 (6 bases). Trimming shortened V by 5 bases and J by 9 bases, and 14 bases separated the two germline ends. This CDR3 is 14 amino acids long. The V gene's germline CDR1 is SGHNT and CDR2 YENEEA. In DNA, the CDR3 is TGTGCCAGCAGCCCAATGGGGGGCGGTTCACCCCTCCACTTT. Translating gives CASSPMGGGSPLHF.

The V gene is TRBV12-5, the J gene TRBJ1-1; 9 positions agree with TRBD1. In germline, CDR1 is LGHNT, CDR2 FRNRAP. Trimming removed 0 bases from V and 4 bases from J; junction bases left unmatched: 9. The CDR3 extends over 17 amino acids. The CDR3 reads CASGLVRGGQGVTEAFF. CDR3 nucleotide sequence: TGTGCTAGTGGTTTGGTACGGGGGGGACAGGGAGTCACTGAAGCTTTCTTT. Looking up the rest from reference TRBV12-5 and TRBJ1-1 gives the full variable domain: DARVTQTPRHKVTEMGQEVTMRCQPILGHNTVFWYRQTMMQGLELLAYFRNRAPLDDSGMPKDRFSAEMPDATLATLKIQPSEPRDSAVYFCASGLVRGGQGVTEAFFGQGTRLTVV.

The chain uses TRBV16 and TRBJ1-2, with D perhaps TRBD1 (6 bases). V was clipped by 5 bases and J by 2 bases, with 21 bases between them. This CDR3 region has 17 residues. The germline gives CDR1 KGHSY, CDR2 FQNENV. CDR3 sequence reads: CASSVSYPGDSNYGYTF. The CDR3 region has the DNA TGTGCCAGCAGCGTCTCATACCCAGGGGACTCCAACTATGGCTACACCTTC.

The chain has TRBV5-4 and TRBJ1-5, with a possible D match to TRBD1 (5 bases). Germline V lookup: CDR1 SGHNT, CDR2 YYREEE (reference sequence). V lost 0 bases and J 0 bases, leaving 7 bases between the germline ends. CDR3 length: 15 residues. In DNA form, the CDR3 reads TGTGCCAGCAGCTTGGGGGGGGATAGCAATCAGCCCCAGCATTTT. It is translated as CASSLGGDSNQPQHF.

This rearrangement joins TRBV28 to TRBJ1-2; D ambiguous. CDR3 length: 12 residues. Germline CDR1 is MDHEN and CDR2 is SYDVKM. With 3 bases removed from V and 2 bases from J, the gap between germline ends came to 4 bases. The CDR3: CASSFLNYGYTF. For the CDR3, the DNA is TGTGCCAGCAGTTTCCTGAACTATGGCTACACCTTC.

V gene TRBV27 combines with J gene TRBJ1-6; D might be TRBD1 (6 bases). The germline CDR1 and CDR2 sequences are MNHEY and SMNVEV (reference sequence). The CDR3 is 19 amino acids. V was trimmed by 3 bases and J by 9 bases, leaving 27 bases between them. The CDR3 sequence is CASSFHPPSKGGLGSPLHF. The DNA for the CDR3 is TGTGCCAGCAGTTTCCACCCCCCTTCAAAAGGGGGGTTGGGTTCACCCCTCCACTTT.

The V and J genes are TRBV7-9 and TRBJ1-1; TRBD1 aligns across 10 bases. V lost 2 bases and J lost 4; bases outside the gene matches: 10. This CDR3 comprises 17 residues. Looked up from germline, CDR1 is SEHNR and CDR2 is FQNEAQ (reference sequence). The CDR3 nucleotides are TGTGCCAGCAGCTTACCGGGGACAGGGGCCAAGGGCACTGAAGCTTTCTTT. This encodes CASSLPGTGAKGTEAFF.

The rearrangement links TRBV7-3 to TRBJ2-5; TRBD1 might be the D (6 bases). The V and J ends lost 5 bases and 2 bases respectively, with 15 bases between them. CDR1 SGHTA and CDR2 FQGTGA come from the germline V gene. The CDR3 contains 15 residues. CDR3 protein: CASSVAGTQQETQYF. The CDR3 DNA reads TGTGCCAGCAGCGTAGCCGGGACACAACAAGAGACCCAGTACTTC.

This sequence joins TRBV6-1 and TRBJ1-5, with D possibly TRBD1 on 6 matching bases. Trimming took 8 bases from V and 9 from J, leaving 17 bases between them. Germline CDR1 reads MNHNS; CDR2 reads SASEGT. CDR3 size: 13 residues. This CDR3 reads CASVVERGGPQHF. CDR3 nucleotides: TGTGCCAGCGTCGTAGAAAGAGGGGGGCCCCAGCATTTT.

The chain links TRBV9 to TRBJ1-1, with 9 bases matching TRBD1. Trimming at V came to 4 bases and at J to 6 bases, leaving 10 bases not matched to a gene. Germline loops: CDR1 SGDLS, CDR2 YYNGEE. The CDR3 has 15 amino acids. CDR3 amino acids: CASSRGQGKVAEAFF. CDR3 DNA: TGTGCCAGCAGCCGCGGACAGGGGAAGGTGGCTGAAGCTTTCTTT.

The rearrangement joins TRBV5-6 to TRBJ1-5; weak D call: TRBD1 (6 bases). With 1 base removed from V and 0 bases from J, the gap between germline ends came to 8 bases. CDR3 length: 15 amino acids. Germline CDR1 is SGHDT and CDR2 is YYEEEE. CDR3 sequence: CASSLTGLSNQPQHF. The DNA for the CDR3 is TGTGCCAGCAGCTTGACAGGGCTTAGCAATCAGCCCCAGCATTTT.

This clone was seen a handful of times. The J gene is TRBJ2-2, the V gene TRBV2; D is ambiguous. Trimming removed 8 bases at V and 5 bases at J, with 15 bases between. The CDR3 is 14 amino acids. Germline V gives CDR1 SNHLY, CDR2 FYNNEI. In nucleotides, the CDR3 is TGTGCCAGCGGGATAAACCCTAGAACCGGGGAGCTGTTTTTT. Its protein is CASGINPRTGELFF.

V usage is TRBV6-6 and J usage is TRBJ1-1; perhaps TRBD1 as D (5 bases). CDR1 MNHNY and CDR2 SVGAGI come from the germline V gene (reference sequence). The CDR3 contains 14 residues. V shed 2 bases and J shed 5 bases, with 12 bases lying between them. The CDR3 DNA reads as TGTGCCAGCAGTTACGGGGGAGGAGTAACTGAAGCTTTCTTT. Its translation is CASSYGGGVTEAFF.

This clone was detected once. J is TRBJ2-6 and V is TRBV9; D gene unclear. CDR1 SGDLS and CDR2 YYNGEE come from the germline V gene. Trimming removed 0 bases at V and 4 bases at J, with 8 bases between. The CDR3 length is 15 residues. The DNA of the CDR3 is TGTGCCAGCAGCGTAGGGACCCTGGGGGCCAACGTCCTGACTTTC. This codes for CASSVGTLGANVLTF.

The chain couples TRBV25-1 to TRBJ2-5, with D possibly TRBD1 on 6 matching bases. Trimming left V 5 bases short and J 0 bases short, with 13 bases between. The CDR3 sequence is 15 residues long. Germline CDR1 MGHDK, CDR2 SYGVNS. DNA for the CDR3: TGTGCCAGCAGTCGAAGCAGGGGAAACCAAGAGACCCAGTACTTC. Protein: CASSRSRGNQETQYF.

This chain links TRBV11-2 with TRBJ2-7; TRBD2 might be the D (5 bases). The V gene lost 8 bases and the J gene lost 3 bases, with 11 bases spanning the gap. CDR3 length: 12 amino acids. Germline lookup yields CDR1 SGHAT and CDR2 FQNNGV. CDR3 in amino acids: CASLGGSYEQYF. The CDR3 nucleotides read TGTGCCAGCCTTGGTGGGAGCTACGAGCAGTACTTC.

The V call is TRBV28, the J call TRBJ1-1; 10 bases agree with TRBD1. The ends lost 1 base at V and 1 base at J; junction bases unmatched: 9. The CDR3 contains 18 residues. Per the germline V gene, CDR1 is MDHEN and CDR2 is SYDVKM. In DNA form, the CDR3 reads TGTGCCAGCAGTTTATTGACAGGGGGCGGTCTATCGAACACTGAAGCTTTCTTT. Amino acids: CASSLLTGGGLSNTEAFF. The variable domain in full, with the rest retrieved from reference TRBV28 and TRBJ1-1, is DVKVTQSSRYLVKRTGEKVFLECVQDMDHENMFWYRQDPGLGLRLIYFSYDVKMKEKGDIPEGYSVSREKKERFSLILESASTNQTSMYLCASSLLTGGGLSNTEAFFGQGTRLTVV.

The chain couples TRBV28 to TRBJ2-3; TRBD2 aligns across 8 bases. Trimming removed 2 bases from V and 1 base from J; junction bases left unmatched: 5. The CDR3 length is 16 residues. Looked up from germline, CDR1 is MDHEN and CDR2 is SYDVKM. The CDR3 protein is CASSLLAGLGTDTQYF. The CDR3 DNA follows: TGTGCCAGCAGTTTACTAGCGGGCCTGGGCACAGATACGCAGTATTTT.